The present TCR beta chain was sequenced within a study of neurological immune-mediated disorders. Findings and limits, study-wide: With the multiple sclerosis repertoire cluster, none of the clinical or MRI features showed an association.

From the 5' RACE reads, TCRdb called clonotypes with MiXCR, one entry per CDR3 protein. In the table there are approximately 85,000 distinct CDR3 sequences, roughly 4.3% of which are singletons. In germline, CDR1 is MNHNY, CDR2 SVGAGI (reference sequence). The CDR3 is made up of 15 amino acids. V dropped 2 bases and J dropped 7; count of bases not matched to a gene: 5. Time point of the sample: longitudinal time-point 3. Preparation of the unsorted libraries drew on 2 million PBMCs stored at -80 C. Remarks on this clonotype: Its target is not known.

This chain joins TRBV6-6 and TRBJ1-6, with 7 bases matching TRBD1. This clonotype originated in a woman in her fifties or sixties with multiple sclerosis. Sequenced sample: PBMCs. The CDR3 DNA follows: TGTGCCAGCAGTTACAGCCGGGACAGAAATTCACCCCTCCACTTT. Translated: CASSYSRDRNSPLHF.